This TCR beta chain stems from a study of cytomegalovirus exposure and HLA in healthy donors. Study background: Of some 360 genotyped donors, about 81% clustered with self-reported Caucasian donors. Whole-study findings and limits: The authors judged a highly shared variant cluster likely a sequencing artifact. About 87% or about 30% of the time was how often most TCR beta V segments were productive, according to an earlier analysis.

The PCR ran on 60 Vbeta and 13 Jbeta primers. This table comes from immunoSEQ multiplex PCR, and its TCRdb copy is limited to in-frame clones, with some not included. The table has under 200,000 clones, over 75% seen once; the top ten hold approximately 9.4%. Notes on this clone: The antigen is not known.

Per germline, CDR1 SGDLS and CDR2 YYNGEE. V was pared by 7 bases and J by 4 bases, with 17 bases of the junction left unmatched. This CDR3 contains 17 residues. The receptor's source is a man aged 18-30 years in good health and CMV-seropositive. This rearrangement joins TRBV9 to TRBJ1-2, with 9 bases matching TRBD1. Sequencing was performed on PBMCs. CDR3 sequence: CASAIAGTGMKLYGYTF. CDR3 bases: TGTGCCAGCGCCATAGCCGGGACAGGGATGAAACTCTATGGCTACACCTTC.